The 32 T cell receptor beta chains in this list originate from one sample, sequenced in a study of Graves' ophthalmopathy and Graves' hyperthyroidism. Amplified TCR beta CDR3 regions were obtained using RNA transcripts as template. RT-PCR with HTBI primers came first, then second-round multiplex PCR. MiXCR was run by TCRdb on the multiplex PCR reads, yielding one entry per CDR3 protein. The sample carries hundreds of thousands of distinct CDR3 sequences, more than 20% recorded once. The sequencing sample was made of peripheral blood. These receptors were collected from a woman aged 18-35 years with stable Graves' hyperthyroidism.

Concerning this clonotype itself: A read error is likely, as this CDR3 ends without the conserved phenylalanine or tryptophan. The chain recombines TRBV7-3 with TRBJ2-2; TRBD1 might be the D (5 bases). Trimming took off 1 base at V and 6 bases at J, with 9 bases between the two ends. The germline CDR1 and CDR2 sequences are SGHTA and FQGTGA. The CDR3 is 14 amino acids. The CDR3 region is CASSLMIGAGELFL. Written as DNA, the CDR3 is TGTGCCAGCAGCTTAATGATAGGGGCCGGGGAGCTGTTTTTG.

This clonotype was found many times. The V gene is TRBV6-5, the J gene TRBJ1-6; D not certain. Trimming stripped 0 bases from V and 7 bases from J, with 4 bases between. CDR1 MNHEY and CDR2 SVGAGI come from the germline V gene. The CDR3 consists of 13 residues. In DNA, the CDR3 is TGTGCCAGCAGTTACTCGATGAATTCACCCCTCCACTTT. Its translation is CASSYSMNSPLHF.

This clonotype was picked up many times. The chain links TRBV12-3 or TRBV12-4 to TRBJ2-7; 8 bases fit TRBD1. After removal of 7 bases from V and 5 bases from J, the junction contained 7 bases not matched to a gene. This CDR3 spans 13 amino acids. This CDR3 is CASMVRGQDEQYF. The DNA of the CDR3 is TGTGCCAGCATGGTCAGGGGGCAGGACGAGCAGTACTTC.

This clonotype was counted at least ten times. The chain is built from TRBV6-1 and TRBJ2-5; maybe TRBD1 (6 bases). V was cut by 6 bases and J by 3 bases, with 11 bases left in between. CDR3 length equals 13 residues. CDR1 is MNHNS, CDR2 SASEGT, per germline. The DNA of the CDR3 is TGTGCCAGCAGAGGACAGCTTGAAGAGACCCAGTACTTC. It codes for CASRGQLEETQYF.

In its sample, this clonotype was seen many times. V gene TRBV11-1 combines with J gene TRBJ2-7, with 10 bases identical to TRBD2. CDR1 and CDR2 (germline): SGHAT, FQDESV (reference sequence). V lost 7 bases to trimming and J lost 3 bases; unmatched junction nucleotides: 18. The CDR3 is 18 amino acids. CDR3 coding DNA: TGTGCCAGCACCCCCTCGGTCGGGTCTAGCGGGAGTCTCTACGAGCAGTACTTC. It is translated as CASTPSVGSSGSLYEQYF. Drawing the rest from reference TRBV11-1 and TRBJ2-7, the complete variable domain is EAEVAQSPRYKITEKSQAVAFWCDPISGHATLYWYRQILGQGPELLVQFQDESVVDDSQLPKDRFSAERLKGVDSTLKIQPAELGDSAMYLCASTPSVGSSGSLYEQYFGPGTRLTVT.

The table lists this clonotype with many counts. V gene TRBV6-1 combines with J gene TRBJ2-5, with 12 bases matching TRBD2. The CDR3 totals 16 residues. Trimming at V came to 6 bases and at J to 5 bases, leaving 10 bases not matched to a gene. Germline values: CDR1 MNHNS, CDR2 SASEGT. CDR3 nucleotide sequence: TGTGCCAGCAGCCCACGACTAGCGGGAGATATGGAGACCCAGTACTTC. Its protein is CASSPRLAGDMETQYF.

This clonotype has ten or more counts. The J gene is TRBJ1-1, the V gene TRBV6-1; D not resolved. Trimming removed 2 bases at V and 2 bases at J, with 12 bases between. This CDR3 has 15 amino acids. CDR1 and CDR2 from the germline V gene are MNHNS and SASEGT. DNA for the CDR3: TGTGCCAGCAGTGAAATTTCCACAGCCAACACTGAAGCTTTCTTT. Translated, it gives CASSEISTANTEAFF.

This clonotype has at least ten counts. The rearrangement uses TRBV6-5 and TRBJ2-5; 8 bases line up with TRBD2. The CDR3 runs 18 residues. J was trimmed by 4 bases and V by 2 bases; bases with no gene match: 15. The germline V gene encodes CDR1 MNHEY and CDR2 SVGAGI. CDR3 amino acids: CASSYAPPSGSLRETQYF. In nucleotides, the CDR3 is TGTGCCAGCAGTTACGCCCCTCCCAGCGGGAGTTTGCGAGAGACCCAGTACTTC.

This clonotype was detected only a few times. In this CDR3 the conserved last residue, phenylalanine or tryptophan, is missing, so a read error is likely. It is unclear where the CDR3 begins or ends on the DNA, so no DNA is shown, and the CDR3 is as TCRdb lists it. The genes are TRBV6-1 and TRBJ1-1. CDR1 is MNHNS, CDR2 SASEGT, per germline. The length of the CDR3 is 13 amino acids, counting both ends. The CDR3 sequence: CASSQRLNTEACL.

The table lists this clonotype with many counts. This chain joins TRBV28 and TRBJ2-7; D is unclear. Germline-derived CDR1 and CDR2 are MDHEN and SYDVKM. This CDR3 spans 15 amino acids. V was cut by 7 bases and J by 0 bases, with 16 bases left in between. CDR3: CASTRGALSSYEQYF. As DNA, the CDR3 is TGTGCCAGCACCCGAGGAGCGCTTAGCTCCTACGAGCAGTACTTC.

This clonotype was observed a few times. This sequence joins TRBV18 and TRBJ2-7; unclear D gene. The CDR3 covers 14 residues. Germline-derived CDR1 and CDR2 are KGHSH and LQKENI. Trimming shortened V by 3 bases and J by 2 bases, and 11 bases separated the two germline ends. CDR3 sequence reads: CASSPQDGPYEQYF. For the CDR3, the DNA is TGTGCCAGCTCACCTCAAGACGGACCCTACGAGCAGTACTTC.

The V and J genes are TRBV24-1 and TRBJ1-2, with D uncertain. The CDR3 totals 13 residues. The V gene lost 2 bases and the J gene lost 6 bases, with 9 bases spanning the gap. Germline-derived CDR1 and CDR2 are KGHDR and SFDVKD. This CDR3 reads CATSDSVFDGYTF. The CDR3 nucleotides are TGTGCCACCAGTGATTCGGTCTTCGATGGCTACACCTTC.

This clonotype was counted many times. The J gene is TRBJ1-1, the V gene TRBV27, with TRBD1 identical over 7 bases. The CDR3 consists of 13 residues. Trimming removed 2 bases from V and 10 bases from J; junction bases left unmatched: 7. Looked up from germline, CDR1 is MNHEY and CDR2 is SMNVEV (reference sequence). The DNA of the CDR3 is TGTGCCAGCAGTTTAGGGACAGCGGTCGGAGCTTTCTTT. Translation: CASSLGTAVGAFF.

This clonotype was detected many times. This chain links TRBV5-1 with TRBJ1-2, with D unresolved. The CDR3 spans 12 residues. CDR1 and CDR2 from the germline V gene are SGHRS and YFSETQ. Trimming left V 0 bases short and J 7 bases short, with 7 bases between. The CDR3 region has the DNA TGCGCCAGCAGCTTGGAGGAGAGTGGCTACACCTTC. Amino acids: CASSLEESGYTF.

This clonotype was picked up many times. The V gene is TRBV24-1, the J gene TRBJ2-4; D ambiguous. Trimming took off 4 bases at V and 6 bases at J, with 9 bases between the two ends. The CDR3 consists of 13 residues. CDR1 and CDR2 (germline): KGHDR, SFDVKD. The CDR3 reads CATSEAGSNIQYF. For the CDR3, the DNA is TGTGCCACCAGTGAAGCCGGGTCAAACATTCAGTACTTC.

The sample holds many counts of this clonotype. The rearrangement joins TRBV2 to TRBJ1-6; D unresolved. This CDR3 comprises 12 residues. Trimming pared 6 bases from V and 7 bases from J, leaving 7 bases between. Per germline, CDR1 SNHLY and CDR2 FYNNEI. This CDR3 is CASRYQNSPLHF. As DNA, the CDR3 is TGTGCCAGCAGATACCAGAATTCACCCCTCCACTTT.

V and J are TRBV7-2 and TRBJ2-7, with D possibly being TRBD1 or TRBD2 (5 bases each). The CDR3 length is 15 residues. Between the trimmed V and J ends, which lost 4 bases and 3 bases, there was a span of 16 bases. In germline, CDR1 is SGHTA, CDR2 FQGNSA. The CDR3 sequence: CASSSAGTDVYEQYF. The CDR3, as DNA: TGTGCCAGCAGCTCAGCCGGGACCGACGTCTACGAGCAGTACTTC.

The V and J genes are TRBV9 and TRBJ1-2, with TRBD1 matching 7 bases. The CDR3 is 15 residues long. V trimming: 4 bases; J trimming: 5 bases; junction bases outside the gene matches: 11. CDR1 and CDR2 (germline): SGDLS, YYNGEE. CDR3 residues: CASSTYGTETYGYTF. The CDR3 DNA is TGTGCCAGCAGCACCTACGGGACAGAAACTTATGGCTACACCTTC.

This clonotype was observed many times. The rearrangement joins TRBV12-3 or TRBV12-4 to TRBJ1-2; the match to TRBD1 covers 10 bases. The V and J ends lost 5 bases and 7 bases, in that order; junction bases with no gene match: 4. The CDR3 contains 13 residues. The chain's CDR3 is CASSPGQGLGYTF. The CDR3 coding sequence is TGTGCCAGCAGTCCGGGACAGGGGCTTGGCTACACCTTC.

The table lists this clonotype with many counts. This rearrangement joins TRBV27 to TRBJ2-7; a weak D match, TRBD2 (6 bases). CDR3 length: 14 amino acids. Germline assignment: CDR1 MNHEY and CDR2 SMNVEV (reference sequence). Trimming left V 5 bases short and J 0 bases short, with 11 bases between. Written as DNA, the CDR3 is TGTGCCAGCAGTCGGGGGTTCGCCTCCTACGAGCAGTACTTC. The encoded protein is CASSRGFASYEQYF.

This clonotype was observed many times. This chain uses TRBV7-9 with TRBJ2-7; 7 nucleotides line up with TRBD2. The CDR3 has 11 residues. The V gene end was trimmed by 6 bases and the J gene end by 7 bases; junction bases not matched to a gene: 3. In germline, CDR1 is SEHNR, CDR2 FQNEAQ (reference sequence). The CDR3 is CASSGRVEQYF. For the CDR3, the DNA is TGTGCCAGCAGTGGGAGGGTTGAGCAGTACTTC. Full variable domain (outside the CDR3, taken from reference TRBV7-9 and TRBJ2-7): DTGVSQNPRHKITKRGQNVTFRCDPISEHNRLYWYRQTLGQGPEFLTYFQNEAQLEKSRLLSDRFSAERPKGSFSTLEIQRTEQGDSAMYLCASSGRVEQYFGPGTRLTVT.

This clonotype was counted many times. The CDR3 coding sequence is TGCGCCAGCAGCTATCGGGACACCACCTACGAGCAGTACTTC. It translates to CASSYRDTTYEQYF. This chain links TRBV4-1 with TRBJ2-7; TRBD1 is a possible D gene (6 bases). Trimming took off 5 bases at V and 2 bases at J, with 13 bases between the two ends. The germline V gene encodes CDR1 MGHRA and CDR2 YSYEKL. This CDR3 spans 14 amino acids.

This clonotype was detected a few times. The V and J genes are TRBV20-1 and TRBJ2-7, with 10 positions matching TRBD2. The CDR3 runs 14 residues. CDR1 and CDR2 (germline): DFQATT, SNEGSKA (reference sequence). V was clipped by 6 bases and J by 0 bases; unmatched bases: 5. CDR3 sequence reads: CSAPGLASSYEQYF. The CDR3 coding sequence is TGCAGTGCCCCGGGACTAGCGTCCTCCTACGAGCAGTACTTC.

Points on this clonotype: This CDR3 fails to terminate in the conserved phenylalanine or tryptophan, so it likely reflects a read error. The CDR3 nucleotides read TGTGCCAGCAGTGACCGGGACGGTAATTCACCCCTCCACCTT. It is translated as CASSDRDGNSPLHL. This chain joins TRBV6-1 and TRBJ1-6; D is perhaps TRBD1 (5 bases). The CDR3 runs to 14 residues. Germline V gene data show CDR1 as MNHNS and CDR2 as SASEGT. V shed 3 bases and J shed 6 bases, with 9 bases lying between them.

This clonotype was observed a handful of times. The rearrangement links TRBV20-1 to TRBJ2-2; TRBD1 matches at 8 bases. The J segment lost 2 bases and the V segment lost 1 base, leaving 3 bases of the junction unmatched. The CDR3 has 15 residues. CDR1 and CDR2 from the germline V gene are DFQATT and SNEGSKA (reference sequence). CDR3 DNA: TGCAGTGCTAGAGGGGACAGGAAAAACACCGGGGAGCTGTTTTTT. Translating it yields CSARGDRKNTGELFF.

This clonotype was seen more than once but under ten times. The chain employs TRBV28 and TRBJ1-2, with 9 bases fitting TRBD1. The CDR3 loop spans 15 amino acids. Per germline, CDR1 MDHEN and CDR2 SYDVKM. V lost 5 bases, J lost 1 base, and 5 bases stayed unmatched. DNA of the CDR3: TGTGCCAGCAGTAAAGGGACAGGGAATAACTATGGCTACACCTTC. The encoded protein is CASSKGTGNNYGYTF.

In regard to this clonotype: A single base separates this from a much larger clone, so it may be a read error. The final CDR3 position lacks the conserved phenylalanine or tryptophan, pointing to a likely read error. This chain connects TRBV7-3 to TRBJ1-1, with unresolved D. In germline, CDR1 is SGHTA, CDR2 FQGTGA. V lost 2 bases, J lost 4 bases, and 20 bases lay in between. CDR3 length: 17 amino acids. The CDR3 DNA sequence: TGTGCCAGCAGCTTAGGTCTTTCGGGGTGGCCTCCCACTGAAGCTTTCTTG. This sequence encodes CASSLGLSGWPPTEAFL.

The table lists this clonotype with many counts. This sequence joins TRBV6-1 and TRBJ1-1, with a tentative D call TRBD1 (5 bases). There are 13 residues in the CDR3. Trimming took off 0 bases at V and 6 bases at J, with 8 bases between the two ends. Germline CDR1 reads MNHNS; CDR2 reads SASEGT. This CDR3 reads CASSEAGEAEAFF. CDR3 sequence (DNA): TGTGCCAGCAGTGAAGCGGGGGAGGCTGAAGCTTTCTTT.

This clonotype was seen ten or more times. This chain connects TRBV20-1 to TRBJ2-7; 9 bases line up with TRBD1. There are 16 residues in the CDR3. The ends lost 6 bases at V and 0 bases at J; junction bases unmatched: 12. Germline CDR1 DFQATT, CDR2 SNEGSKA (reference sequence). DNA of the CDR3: TGCAGTGCCCGAAAGCACAGGGGGCGCGACTCCTACGAGCAGTACTTC. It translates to CSARKHRGRDSYEQYF.

The CDR3 region is CASNPTGGYTEAFF. CDR3 nucleotide sequence: TGTGCCAGCAATCCGACAGGGGGCTACACTGAAGCTTTCTTT. This rearrangement joins TRBV6-1 to TRBJ1-1, with 10 bases that match TRBD1. Germline values: CDR1 MNHNS, CDR2 SASEGT. V shed 7 bases and J 3 bases; nucleotides not matched to a gene: 5. This CDR3 is 14 amino acids long.

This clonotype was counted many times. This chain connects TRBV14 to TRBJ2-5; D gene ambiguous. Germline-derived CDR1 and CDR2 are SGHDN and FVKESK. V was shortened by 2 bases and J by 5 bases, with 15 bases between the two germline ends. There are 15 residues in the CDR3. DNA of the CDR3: TGTGCCAGCAGCCAATTCCGGGCTAATAAGGAGACCCAGTACTTC. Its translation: CASSQFRANKETQYF.

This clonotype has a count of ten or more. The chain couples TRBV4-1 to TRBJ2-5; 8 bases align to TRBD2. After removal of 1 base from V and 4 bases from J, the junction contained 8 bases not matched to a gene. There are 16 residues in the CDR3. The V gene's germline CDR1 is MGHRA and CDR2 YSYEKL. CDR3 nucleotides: TGCGCCAGCAGCCAAGGTGCAGCGGGAGTTGGAGAGACCCAGTACTTC. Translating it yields CASSQGAAGVGETQYF.